This T cell receptor beta chain was found in a study of blood T cell repertoires in COVID-19. Using immunoSEQ multiplex PCR, the repertoire was profiled, and TCRdb retains in-frame clones only, with some absent. The data show over 250,000 clones, nearly 90% seen once. The material sequenced was PBMCs or T cells enriched from blood (not recorded which). The TCR comes from a woman between 25 and 40 years old who had recovered from COVID-19.

CDR3 DNA sequence: TGCGCCAGCAGCCCTACAATCGGGGACGAGCAGTACTTC. Its translation is CASSPTIGDEQYF. V and J are TRBV5-1 and TRBJ2-7; D perhaps matches TRBD2 (5 bases). Germline loops: CDR1 SGHRS, CDR2 YFSETQ. V dropped 4 bases and J dropped 5 bases, with 13 bases sitting between them. CDR3 length equals 13 residues.